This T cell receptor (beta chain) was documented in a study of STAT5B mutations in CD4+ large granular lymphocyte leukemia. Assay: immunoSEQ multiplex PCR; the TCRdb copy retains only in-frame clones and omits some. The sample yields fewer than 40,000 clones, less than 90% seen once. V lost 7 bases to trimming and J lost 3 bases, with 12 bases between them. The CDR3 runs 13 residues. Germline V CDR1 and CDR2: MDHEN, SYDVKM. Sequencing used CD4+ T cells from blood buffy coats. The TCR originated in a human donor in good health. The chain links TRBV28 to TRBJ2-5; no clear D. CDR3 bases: TGTGCCAGCACCCTAGATGTTGAAGAGACCCAGTACTTC. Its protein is CASTLDVEETQYF. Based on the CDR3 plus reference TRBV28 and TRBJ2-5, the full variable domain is DVKVTQSSRYLVKRTGEKVFLECVQDMDHENMFWYRQDPGLGLRLIYFSYDVKMKEKGDIPEGYSVSREKKERFSLILESASTNQTSMYLCASTLDVEETQYFGPGTRLLVL.